One sample yielded the 21 T cell receptor beta chains listed below, sequenced in a study of blood T cell repertoires in COVID-19 (dated by TCRdb to 2020 to 2022). The protocol used for the library was the immunoSEQ multiplex PCR assay. This is the immuneACCESS table as TCRdb keeps it, with only in-frame sequences that have V and J called. A part of the clones is gone; compared with another copy, unresolved V genes explain less than half, and the rest is unexplained. A total of some 250,000 clones appear in this sample, approximately 86% of them only once. The top ten constitute about 7% of the sample. The sequenced sample was peripheral blood. The receptors stem from a man between 60 and 75 years old who had recovered from COVID-19.

The chain joins TRBV30 to TRBJ1-1; D is perhaps TRBD1 (5 bases). The CDR3 runs to 15 residues. In germline, CDR1 is GTSNPN, CDR2 SVGIG (reference sequence). The V and J ends lost 0 bases and 5 bases respectively, with 16 bases between them. CDR3 loop: CAWSVHYQGGTEAFF. The DNA for the CDR3 is TGTGCCTGGAGTGTACACTACCAGGGTGGGACTGAAGCTTTCTTT.

The V call is TRBV11-2, the J call TRBJ2-3; possibly TRBD2 for D (6 bases). The CDR3 length is 15 residues. Trimming pared 0 bases from V and 0 bases from J, leaving 7 bases between. Germline CDR1 and CDR2: SGHAT and FQNNGV. CDR3 DNA: TGTGCCAGCAGCTTAGATCGGGGGAGCACAGATACGCAGTATTTT. Translating it yields CASSLDRGSTDTQYF.

The chain uses TRBV20-1 and TRBJ1-1; D not certain. Germline CDR1 DFQATT, CDR2 SNEGSKA (reference sequence). V dropped 8 bases and J dropped 6 bases, with 7 bases sitting between them. The CDR3 extends over 9 amino acids. CDR3 sequence: CSIFPEAFF. CDR3 DNA sequence: TGCAGTATATTTCCTGAAGCTTTCTTT.

CDR3 sequence: CATSDLFGQGSSGELFF. The CDR3 bases are TGTGCCACCAGTGATCTTTTTGGACAGGGAAGTTCCGGGGAGCTGTTTTTT. The rearrangement joins TRBV24-1 to TRBJ2-2, with TRBD1 matching over 8 bases. Unmatched junction bases numbered 11, after V lost 3 bases and J lost 6 bases. Germline V CDR1 and CDR2: KGHDR, SFDVKD. CDR3 length equals 17 residues.

The rearrangement uses TRBV30 and TRBJ1-1, with 9 bases lining up with TRBD1. The CDR3 length is 14 residues. V shed 5 bases and J 4 bases; nucleotides not matched to a gene: 8. The V gene's germline CDR1 is GTSNPN and CDR2 SVGIG (reference sequence). CDR3: CAWEQGARGTEAFF. The CDR3 DNA follows: TGTGCCTGGGAACAGGGGGCGCGAGGCACTGAAGCTTTCTTT.

The chain carries TRBV7-9 and TRBJ2-4, with a possible D match to TRBD1 (6 bases). Trimming removed 6 bases from V and 0 bases from J, with 12 bases in between. CDR1 is SEHNR, CDR2 FQNEAQ, per germline (reference sequence). This CDR3 has 15 residues. CDR3 residues: CASSRDNLAKNIQYF. The CDR3 region has the DNA TGTGCCAGCAGTCGGGACAATTTAGCCAAAAACATTCAGTACTTC.

V usage is TRBV29-1 and J usage is TRBJ2-1; D perhaps matches TRBD1 (6 bases). This CDR3 contains 13 residues. Germline CDR1 is SQVTM and CDR2 is ANQGSEA. In nucleotides, the CDR3 is TGCGCGTTGGACCTCCAGGGGAACAATGAGCAGTTCTTC. Its translation: CALDLQGNNEQFF.

This chain joins TRBV7-6 and TRBJ1-5; D call uncertain. V was clipped by 2 bases and J by 2 bases, with 10 bases between them. This CDR3 has 15 amino acids. Germline CDR1 SGHVS, CDR2 FNYEAQ. The CDR3 is CASSLSSVGNQPQHF. CDR3 sequence (DNA): TGTGCCAGCAGCTTATCTAGCGTGGGCAATCAGCCCCAGCATTTT.

DNA of the CDR3: TGTGCCTGGAGTGGGGACAGGGGGCTTACTGAAGCTTTCTTT. Protein sequence: CAWSGDRGLTEAFF. This chain joins TRBV30 and TRBJ1-1; TRBD1 aligns across 12 bases. Per the germline V gene, CDR1 is GTSNPN and CDR2 is SVGIG (reference sequence). This CDR3 comprises 14 residues. The J segment lost 5 bases and the V segment lost 1 base, leaving 2 bases of the junction unmatched.

The chain has TRBV19 and TRBJ2-2; D is perhaps TRBD2 (6 bases). Germline V gene sequence: CDR1 LNHDA, CDR2 SQIVND (reference sequence). V was cut by 4 bases and J by 7 bases, with 7 bases left in between. The CDR3 length is 12 residues. The CDR3 DNA sequence: TGTGCCAGTAGTAGGGGGGACGGGGAGCTGTTTTTT. Translating it yields CASSRGDGELFF. The variable domain in full, with the rest retrieved from reference TRBV19 and TRBJ2-2, is DGGITQSPKYLFRKEGQNVTLSCEQNLNHDAMYWYRQDPGQGLRLIYYSQIVNDFQKGDIAEGYSVSREKKESFPLTVTSAQKNPTAFYLCASSRGDGELFFGEGSRLTVL.

The gene calls are TRBV20-1 and TRBJ2-7, with 9 bases identical to TRBD2. In germline, CDR1 is DFQATT, CDR2 SNEGSKA (reference sequence). This CDR3 has 14 residues. Trimming took 3 bases from V and 2 from J; bases not matched to a gene: 5. The CDR3 region has the DNA TGCAGTGCTAGTGGACAGCGGGGGGCCTACGAGCAGTACTTC. It specifies CSASGQRGAYEQYF.

The V gene is TRBV19, the J gene TRBJ1-2; D gene unclear. Germline lookup yields CDR1 LNHDA and CDR2 SQIVND (reference sequence). This CDR3 has 12 amino acids. The V end lost 5 bases, the J end lost 8 bases, and 12 bases lay between the germline ends. The chain's CDR3 is CASSLDISGYTF. CDR3 DNA: TGTGCCAGTAGTCTTGACATCAGCGGCTACACCTTC. Variable domain in full (rest from reference TRBV19 and TRBJ1-2): DGGITQSPKYLFRKEGQNVTLSCEQNLNHDAMYWYRQDPGQGLRLIYYSQIVNDFQKGDIAEGYSVSREKKESFPLTVTSAQKNPTAFYLCASSLDISGYTFGSGTRLTVV.

The gene calls are TRBV5-1 and TRBJ2-5; D possibly corresponds to TRBD1 (6 bases). CDR1 is SGHRS, CDR2 YFSETQ, per germline. The CDR3 loop spans 14 amino acids. V was cut by 2 bases and J by 5 bases, with 13 bases left in between. As DNA, the CDR3 is TGCGCCAGCAGCTTCGGCAGGGGCGGGGAGACCCAGTACTTC. This codes for CASSFGRGGETQYF.

V is TRBV19 and J is TRBJ2-5, with 9 bases matching TRBD2. The CDR3 runs 15 residues. Trimming removed 4 bases from V and 2 bases from J; junction bases left unmatched: 5. In germline, CDR1 is LNHDA, CDR2 SQIVND (reference sequence). CDR3 loop: CASSRGSGGQETQYF. CDR3 nucleotides: TGTGCCAGTAGTAGGGGTAGCGGGGGTCAAGAGACCCAGTACTTC.

The chain combines TRBV6-5 with TRBJ1-6; 8 positions agree with TRBD1. CDR1 is MNHEY and CDR2 is SVGAGI in the germline V gene. Trimming at V came to 2 bases and at J to 7 bases, leaving 7 bases not matched to a gene. This CDR3 is 16 amino acids long. Written as DNA, the CDR3 is TGTGCCAGCAGTTACGGAGGACAGGGAAGAAATTCACCCCTCCACTTT. Translating it yields CASSYGGQGRNSPLHF.

This chain links TRBV20-1 with TRBJ2-7; maybe TRBD1 (5 bases). The CDR3 is made up of 13 amino acids. The germline V gene encodes CDR1 DFQATT and CDR2 SNEGSKA (reference sequence). V dropped 3 bases and J dropped 3 bases, with 12 bases sitting between them. CDR3 DNA: TGCAGTGCTAGTTATGCAGGGATCTACGAGCAGTACTTC. Its protein is CSASYAGIYEQYF.

The chain links TRBV25-1 to TRBJ2-2; D remains unclear. The germline CDR1 and CDR2 sequences are MGHDK and SYGVNS. This CDR3 region has 15 residues. The V end was cut by 6 bases, the J end by 6 bases, with 17 bases between. Here the CDR3 DNA reads TGTGCCAGCAGCCCCCTTGAGAGCCCGGCCGGGGAGCTGTTTTTT. Translated, it gives CASSPLESPAGELFF.

V gene TRBV12-3 or TRBV12-4 combines with J gene TRBJ1-6; a weak D match, TRBD1 (5 bases). Trimming shortened V by 4 bases and J by 11 bases, and 12 bases separated the two germline ends. The CDR3 consists of 13 residues. The CDR3 sequence: CASSSRGRTPLHF. The DNA for the CDR3 is TGTGCCAGCAGTTCAAGGGGCAGGACACCCCTCCACTTT.

The V gene is TRBV12-3 or TRBV12-4, the J gene TRBJ2-1; D is undetermined. V lost 6 bases and J lost 9, with 12 bases in between. This CDR3 has 12 residues. The CDR3 DNA follows: TGTGCCAGCAGCCTTAGCCTGGGTGAGCAGTTCTTC. Translated: CASSLSLGEQFF.

This clone was detected a few times. This chain links TRBV5-1 with TRBJ2-6; D remains ambiguous. The CDR3 is 16 residues long. Trimming pared 4 bases from V and 0 bases from J, leaving 11 bases between. Germline CDR1 SGHRS, CDR2 YFSETQ. The chain's CDR3 is CASSPLLLSGANVLTF. The CDR3, as DNA: TGCGCCAGCAGCCCACTCCTCCTCTCTGGGGCCAACGTCCTGACTTTC.

The chain links TRBV12-5 to TRBJ2-7; 8 nucleotides line up with TRBD1. With 1 base clipped from V and 3 bases from J, the junction kept 5 bases outside the gene matches. Germline loops: CDR1 LGHNT, CDR2 FRNRAP. There are 15 residues in the CDR3. The CDR3 DNA follows: TGTGCTAGTGGTTTGGGGACAGGGAGCGTCTACGAGCAGTACTTC. Its protein is CASGLGTGSVYEQYF.